The sequence of this T cell receptor beta chain was determined in a study of blood T cell repertoires in COVID-19. Study at large: Some COVID-19 samples were acute and others convalescent; all came from the United States, Italy and Spain. T cells, B-cell-depleted T cells, or PBMCs provided the cDNA or gDNA that served as material.

Trimming took 0 bases from V and 7 from J, leaving 7 bases between them. CDR1 and CDR2 (germline): SGHRS, YFSETQ. The CDR3 is made up of 13 amino acids. Generated by immunoSEQ multiplex PCR, the TCRdb table keeps only in-frame clones and is missing some. The sample records some 270,000 clones, roughly nine tenths being singletons. The chain uses TRBV5-1 and TRBJ2-2; no clear D. The receptor was derived from a man aged 35 to 55 with active or convalescent COVID-19. Sequencing was performed on peripheral blood. CDR3: CASSLAYGGELFF. The DNA of the CDR3 is TGCGCCAGCAGCTTGGCTTACGGCGGGGAGCTGTTTTTT.